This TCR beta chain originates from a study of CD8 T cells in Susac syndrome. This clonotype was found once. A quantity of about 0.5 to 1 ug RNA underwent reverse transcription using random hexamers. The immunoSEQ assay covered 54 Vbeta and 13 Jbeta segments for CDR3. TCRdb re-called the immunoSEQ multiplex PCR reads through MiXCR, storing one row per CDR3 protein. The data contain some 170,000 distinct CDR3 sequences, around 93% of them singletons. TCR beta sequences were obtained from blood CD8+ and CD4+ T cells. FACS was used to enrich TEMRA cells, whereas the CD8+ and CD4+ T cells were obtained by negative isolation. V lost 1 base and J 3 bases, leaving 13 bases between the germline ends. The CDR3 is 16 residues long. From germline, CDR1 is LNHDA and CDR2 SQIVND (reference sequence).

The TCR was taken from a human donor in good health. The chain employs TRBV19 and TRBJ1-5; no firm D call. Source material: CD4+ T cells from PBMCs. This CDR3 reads CASSIVGKPTNQPQHF. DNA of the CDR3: TGTGCCAGTAGTATAGTGGGGAAACCAACCAATCAGCCCCAGCATTTT.